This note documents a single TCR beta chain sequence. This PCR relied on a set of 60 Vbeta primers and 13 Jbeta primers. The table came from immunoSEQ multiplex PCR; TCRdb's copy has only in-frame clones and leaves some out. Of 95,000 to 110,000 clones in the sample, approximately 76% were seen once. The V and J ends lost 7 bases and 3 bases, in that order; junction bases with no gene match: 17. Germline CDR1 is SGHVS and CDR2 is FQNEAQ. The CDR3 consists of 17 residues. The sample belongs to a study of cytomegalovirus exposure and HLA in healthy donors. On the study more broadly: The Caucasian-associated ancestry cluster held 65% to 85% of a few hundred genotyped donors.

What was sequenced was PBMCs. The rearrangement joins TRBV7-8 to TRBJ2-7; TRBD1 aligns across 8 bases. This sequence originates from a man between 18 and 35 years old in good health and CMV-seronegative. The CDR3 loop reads CASTVLAQGARVYEQYF. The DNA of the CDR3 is TGTGCCAGCACCGTCCTTGCCCAGGGGGCACGTGTCTACGAGCAGTACTTC.